This TCR beta chain derives from a study of response to subunit inactivated influenza vaccine. The table lists this clonotype with a few counts. One entry per CDR3 protein results from TCRdb running MiXCR on the RT-PCR reads. The sample holds a few hundred thousand distinct CDR3 sequences, over 9.5% seen once. This receptor was identified in a middle-aged man who received an inactivated influenza vaccine. The sequencing used PBMCs from blood, collected roughly 45 days after vaccination.

As DNA, the CDR3 is TGTGCCAGCAGTCTCTTCGGCTCGCGGGAGACCCAGTACTTC. It is translated as CASSLFGSRETQYF. The chain has TRBV12-3 or TRBV12-4 and TRBJ2-5; no clear D gene. V lost 5 bases, J lost 5 bases, and 15 bases lay in between. The length of the CDR3 is 14 residues.